A selection of T cell receptor beta chains follows, all from one sample in a study of post-analysis software for immune sequencing data. TCRdb recomputed calls from the PCR reads with MiXCR, one row per CDR3 protein. The sample yields hundreds of thousands of distinct CDR3 sequences, around 40% seen once. The specimen was blood. The source is a girl between 5 and 17 years old with multiple sclerosis. CDR3s include the opening cysteine and the closing phenylalanine or tryptophan. D genes are given only for firm matches. A row's size may be missing; if present it is once, few, many or a size class.

D gene,J gene,V gene,clone size,CDR3 protein,CDR3 DNA
NA,TRBJ2-7,TRBV5-1,NA,CASSLHSGLEYEQYF,TGCGCCAGCTCCTTGCACTCAGGTTTAGAGTACGAGCAGTACTTC
TRBD2,TRBJ2-3,TRBV20-1,NA,CSAPRLADSTDTQYF,TGCAGTGCCCCCCGACTAGCGGATAGCACAGATACGCAGTATTTT
NA,TRBJ1-2,TRBV7-2,few,CASSFSYGYTF,TGTGCCAGCAGCTTTTCCTATGGCTACACCTTC
TRBD1,TRBJ1-2,TRBV12-3/TRBV12-4,few,CASTLDRGPGYTF,TGTGCCAGCACCCTGGACAGGGGTCCTGGCTACACCTTC
NA,TRBJ2-2,TRBV10-2,NA,CASSESLGEQGDTGELFF,TGCGCCAGCAGTGAGTCTTTAGGAGAACAGGGTGACACCGGGGAGCTGTTTTTT
NA,TRBJ1-2,TRBV20-1,few,CSARGDPSYTF,TGCAGTGCTAGGGGTGACCCGAGCTACACCTTC
NA,TRBJ1-2,TRBV5-1,few,CASSLGDLGYTF,TGCGCCAGCAGCTTGGGGGACCTTGGCTACACCTTC
NA,TRBJ1-4,TRBV7-9,NA,CASSTALGTGEKLFF,TGTGCCAGCAGTACGGCGCTGGGAACTGGTGAAAAACTGTTTTTT
NA,TRBJ2-1,TRBV12-5,few,CASGSSLDNEQFF,TGTGCTAGTGGTTCTTCTCTAGACAATGAGCAGTTCTTC
TRBD1,TRBJ1-4,TRBV5-1,NA,CASSLGQGEEKLFF,TGCGCCAGCAGCTTGGGACAGGGGGAGGAAAAACTGTTTTTT
TRBD2,TRBJ2-1,TRBV11-2,once,CASSSATSGKYNEQFF,TGTGCCAGCAGCTCCGCGACAAGCGGGAAATACAATGAGCAGTTCTTC
TRBD1,TRBJ2-5,TRBV4-1,NA,CASSQETGGSETQYF,TGCGCCAGCAGCCAAGAGACAGGGGGTAGCGAGACCCAGTACTTC
NA,TRBJ1-1,TRBV29-1,NA,CSVLPAFNEAFF,TGCAGCGTTTTACCCGCCTTTAATGAAGCTTTCTTT
TRBD1,TRBJ1-2,TRBV5-1,NA,CASSPQTGVNYGYTF,TGCGCCAGCAGTCCCCAGACAGGGGTCAACTATGGCTACACCTTC